Listed below are T cell receptor beta chains from one sample, sequenced in a study of shared clonotypes between healthy human individuals. Libraries were prepared by immunoSEQ multiplex PCR; TCRdb keeps only in-frame clonotypes and omits some of them. There are around 2.5 million clones in the sample; approximately 93% occur only once, and more than 0.35% lies in the top ten. The sequencing sample was made of naive CD4+ T cells from PBMCs. The receptors come from a man younger than 35 in good health. Some clones in this sample may be carry-over from other donors' samples. The CDR3 runs from the conserved cysteine through the conserved F or W. Each record gives: D gene, J gene, V gene, clone size, CDR3 DNA, CDR3 protein. D genes are given only for firm matches. The listing skips clone size in some rows; elsewhere it reads once, few, many or a size class.

>-|TRBJ1-1|TRBV7-8|-
TGTGCCAGCAGCTTACTAGGGAATGCTTTCTTT
CASSLLGNAFF
>-|TRBJ2-2|TRBV5-1|-
TGCGCCAGCAGCCCAAGAGCGAACGCGAACACCGGGGAGCTGTTTTTT
CASSPRANANTGELFF
>TRBD1|TRBJ1-5|TRBV7-9|-
TGTGCCAGCAGCTTAGGACGGGGGACAGGGGGCAATCAGCCCCAGCATTTT
CASSLGRGTGGNQPQHF
>-|TRBJ1-1|TRBV15|-
TGTGCCACCAGCAAAAAGCCCGGGGCCCCTGAAGCTTTCTTT
CATSKKPGAPEAFF
>-|TRBJ2-1|TRBV28|-
TGTGCCAGCAGTCGGGTCAATGAGCAGTTCTTC
CASSRVNEQFF
>-|TRBJ1-1|TRBV5-1|-
TGCGCCAGCAGCTTGGGGGCGTTGGGCACTGAAGCTTTCTTT
CASSLGALGTEAFF
>-|TRBJ2-7|TRBV6-5|few
TGTGCCAGCAGTTACTACCCCTGGGGCGAGCAGTACTTC
CASSYYPWGEQYF
>TRBD1|TRBJ1-2|TRBV28|-
TGTGCCAGCATAAAGGGGGCGATTTACGGCTACACCTTC
CASIKGAIYGYTF
>-|TRBJ2-3|TRBV5-1|-
TGCGCCAGCAGCTCCGGGGCGGCAGATACGCAGTATTTT
CASSSGAADTQYF
>-|TRBJ2-1|TRBV15|-
TGTGCCACTCGGCTTCCTAGGGCCCGTCTCAATGAGCAGTTCTTC
CATRLPRARLNEQFF
>TRBD2|TRBJ2-7|TRBV6-1|-
TGTGCCAGCAGAAAGATAGGACTAGACTACGAGCAGTACTTC
CASRKIGLDYEQYF
>TRBD1|TRBJ2-5|TRBV9|once
TGTGCCAGCAGCCCAGGCGGGACAGGGGGGTCGGAGACCCAGTACTTC
CASSPGGTGGSETQYF
>-|TRBJ1-4|TRBV18|-
TGTGCCAGCTCACCACGTGATCTCCTAGGAAAACTGTTTTTT
CASSPRDLLGKLFF
>-|TRBJ2-3|TRBV9|-
TGTGCCAGCAGCGTAGACGGCCGAAATAGAGGCGTCGATACGCAGTATTTT
CASSVDGRNRGVDTQYF
>TRBD1|TRBJ2-1|TRBV2|-
TGTGCCAGCATACGGGAACAGGGGGCCTACAATGAGCAGTTCTTC
CASIREQGAYNEQFF
>-|TRBJ2-7|TRBV28|-
TGTGCCAGCAGTCCGGTTGAATCCTACGAGCAGTACTTC
CASSPVESYEQYF
>-|TRBJ1-4|TRBV28|once
TGTGCCAGCAGTTACAGGCGCGAAAAACTGTTTTTT
CASSYRREKLFF
>-|TRBJ1-1|TRBV6-4|-
TGTGCCAGCAAATCTGAGGACAGATTGAACACTGAAGCTTTCTTT
CASKSEDRLNTEAFF
>-|TRBJ2-1|TRBV18|-
TGTGCCAGCTCACCAGGGACTGGCAATGAGCAGTTCTTC
CASSPGTGNEQFF
>TRBD2|TRBJ2-1|TRBV5-1|-
TGCGCCAGCAGCTCTCTTCTAGCGGGAGGGGACAATGAGCAGTTCTTC
CASSSLLAGGDNEQFF
>-|TRBJ2-7|TRBV16|-
TGTGCCAGCAGCCAATTGCCAACCGCCCACGAGCAGTACTTC
CASSQLPTAHEQYF
>-|TRBJ2-5|TRBV7-3|-
TGTGCCAGCAGCTTAGATGGACAGAACCAAGAGACCCAGTACTTC
CASSLDGQNQETQYF
>-|TRBJ1-5|TRBV28|-
TGTGCCAGCGGCCGAGGAAATCAGCCCCAGCATTTT
CASGRGNQPQHF
>TRBD2|TRBJ2-2|TRBV9|-
TGTGCCAGCAGCGTATTTAGCGGGGCCGCGAACACCGGGGAGCTGTTTTTT
CASSVFSGAANTGELFF
>TRBD1|TRBJ1-5|TRBV6-1|-
TGTGCCAGCAGACCGCGGTGGACAGGGACGGAGCCCCAGCATTTT
CASRPRWTGTEPQHF
>TRBD1|TRBJ2-2|TRBV9|-
TGTGCCAGCAGCGTAGTTGGGACAGGAAGCACCGGGGAGCTGTTTTTT
CASSVVGTGSTGELFF
>TRBD1|TRBJ2-2|TRBV5-1|-
TGCGCCAGCAGCTCCCGTGGACAGGCCTCTCTCGCGAACACCGGGGAGCTGTTTTTT
CASSSRGQASLANTGELFF
>TRBD1|TRBJ2-5|TRBV13|-
TGTGCCAGCAGCCCCCGGGGACAGTACAAAGAGACCCAGTACTTC
CASSPRGQYKETQYF
>TRBD1|TRBJ2-5|TRBV7-2|-
TGTGCCAGCAGCTTCGTCGACAGGGTTCAAGAGACCCAGTACTTC
CASSFVDRVQETQYF
>-|TRBJ1-4|TRBV2|-
TGTGCCAGCAGTGACTCTGGGGAACTGTTTTTT
CASSDSGELFF
>-|TRBJ1-2|TRBV28|-
TGTGCCAGCAGTCCAACCGGGGCCCCTAAGCCAGATGGCTACACCTTC
CASSPTGAPKPDGYTF
>-|TRBJ2-7|TRBV7-9|-
TGTGCCAGCAGCTTCCAGGGAGGGCAGTACTTC
CASSFQGGQYF
>-|TRBJ2-7|TRBV11-2|-
TGTGCCAGCAGCTTAGTGGTCCAAACGGGGGAGCAGTACTTC
CASSLVVQTGEQYF
>TRBD1|TRBJ2-3|TRBV28|-
TGTGCCAGCAGCCTGGGACAGGGGGGAGATACGCAGTATTTT
CASSLGQGGDTQYF
>-|TRBJ2-3|TRBV28|-
TGTGCCAGCGCCGGCGGTACGCAGTATTTT
CASAGGTQYF
>-|TRBJ1-1|TRBV5-1|few
TGCGCCAGCAGTTCAGGGTTTGTCCCTGAAGCTTTCTTT
CASSSGFVPEAFF
>TRBD2|TRBJ2-3|TRBV5-4|-
TGTGCCAGCAGCCGCGGGACTAGCTTTCCCACAGATACGCAGTATTTT
CASSRGTSFPTDTQYF
>-|TRBJ2-7|TRBV9|-
TGTGCCAGCAGCGTCCGGGACACCTACTCCTACGAGCAGTACTTC
CASSVRDTYSYEQYF
>-|TRBJ1-1|TRBV29-1|-
TGCAGCGTTGAACGCGGGAACACTGAAGCTTTCTTT
CSVERGNTEAFF
>-|TRBJ1-2|TRBV6-1|-
TGTGCCAGCAGTGAATCGCCCGCGCACTATGGCTACACCTTC
CASSESPAHYGYTF
>-|TRBJ2-7|TRBV19|-
TGTGCCAGTAGTATAGGAGTAAATAGGGATTCCTACGAGCAGTACTTC
CASSIGVNRDSYEQYF
>-|TRBJ1-3|TRBV30|-
TGTGGTATGGGTCTCGAGAACACCATATATTTT
CGMGLENTIYF
>TRBD2|TRBJ2-7|TRBV5-1|once
TGCGCCAGCAGCTTGGGAAGTAGCGGGAGAGTCTCCTACGAGCAGTACTTC
CASSLGSSGRVSYEQYF
>-|TRBJ2-5|TRBV7-2|-
TGTGCCAGCAGCTTCGGGGGCCAAGAGACCCAGTACTTC
CASSFGGQETQYF